This T cell receptor beta chain stems from a study of cytotoxic CD8 clonotypes in ibrutinib-treated CLL. Study-wide results and caveats: Baseline-level clonality went beyond age-matched healthy donors and moved in step with circulating CD8+ T-cell counts. For progressing versus sustained-remission patients, sampling times were not the same.

Germline V CDR1 and CDR2: SEHNR, FQNEAQ (reference sequence). With V trimmed by 4 bases and J by 4 bases, 1 base remained unmatched. CDR3 length equals 13 residues. Sequencing was designed to attain a depth spanning 1 in 200,000 to 1 in 1 million T cells. Sequenced by immunoSEQ multiplex PCR; TCRdb stores in-frame clones only, minus some. In the table there are 130,000 or so clones, roughly 80% of which are singletons. Points on this clone: Its cognate antigen is unknown.

This sequence originates from a human donor with chronic lymphocytic leukemia. The rearrangement links TRBV7-9 to TRBJ2-1, with 7 nucleotides matching TRBD2. This specimen consisted of PBMCs, obtained after 12 months of ibrutinib treatment. CDR3: CASSWDYYNEQFF. The CDR3 DNA reads TGTGCCAGCAGCTGGGACTATTACAATGAGCAGTTCTTC.